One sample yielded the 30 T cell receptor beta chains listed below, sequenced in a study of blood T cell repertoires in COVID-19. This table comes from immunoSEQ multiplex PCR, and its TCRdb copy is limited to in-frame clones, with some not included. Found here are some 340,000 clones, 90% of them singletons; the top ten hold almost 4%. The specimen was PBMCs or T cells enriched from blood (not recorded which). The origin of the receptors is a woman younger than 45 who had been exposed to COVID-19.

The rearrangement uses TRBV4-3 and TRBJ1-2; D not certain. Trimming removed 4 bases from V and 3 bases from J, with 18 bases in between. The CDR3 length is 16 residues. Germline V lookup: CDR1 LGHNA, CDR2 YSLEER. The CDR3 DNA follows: TGCGCCAGCAGCCCCGACCGACTGGAGAGTTACTATGGCTACACCTTC. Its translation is CASSPDRLESYYGYTF.

The DNA for the CDR3 is TGTGCCAGCTCACCACCCGGGACAGGGGGTCAGCCCCAGCATTTT. It encodes CASSPPGTGGQPQHF. The V gene is TRBV18, the J gene TRBJ1-5, with 11 positions matching TRBD1. Trimming took 0 bases from V and 6 from J; bases not matched to a gene: 1. CDR1 and CDR2 (germline): KGHSH, LQKENI. The CDR3 is 15 amino acids.

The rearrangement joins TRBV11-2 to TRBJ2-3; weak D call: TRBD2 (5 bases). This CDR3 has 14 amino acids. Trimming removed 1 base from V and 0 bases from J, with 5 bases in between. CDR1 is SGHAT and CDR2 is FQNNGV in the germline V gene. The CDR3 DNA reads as TGTGCCAGCAGCTTAGCGGGGAGCACAGATACGCAGTATTTT. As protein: CASSLAGSTDTQYF.

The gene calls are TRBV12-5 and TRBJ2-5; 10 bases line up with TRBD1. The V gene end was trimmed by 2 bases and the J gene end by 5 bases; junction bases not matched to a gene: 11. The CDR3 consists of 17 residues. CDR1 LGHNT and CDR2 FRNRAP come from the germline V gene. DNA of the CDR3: TGTGCTAGTGGTTTGATCGGGACAGGGGATCGATCGGAGACCCAGTACTTC. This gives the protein CASGLIGTGDRSETQYF.

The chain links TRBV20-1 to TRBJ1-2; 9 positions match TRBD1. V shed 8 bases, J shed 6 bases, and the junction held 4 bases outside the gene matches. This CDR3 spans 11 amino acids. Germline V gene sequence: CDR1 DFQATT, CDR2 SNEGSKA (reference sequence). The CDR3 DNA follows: TGCAGTCGACAGGGGGATGATGGCTACACCTTC. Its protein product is CSRQGDDGYTF.

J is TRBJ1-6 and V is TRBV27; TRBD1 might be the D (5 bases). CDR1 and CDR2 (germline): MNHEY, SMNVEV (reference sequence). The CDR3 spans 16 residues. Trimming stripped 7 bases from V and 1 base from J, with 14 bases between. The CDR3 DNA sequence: TGTGCCAGCACGGGATCGGGGGGGTCCTATAATTCACCCCTCCACTTT. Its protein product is CASTGSGGSYNSPLHF.

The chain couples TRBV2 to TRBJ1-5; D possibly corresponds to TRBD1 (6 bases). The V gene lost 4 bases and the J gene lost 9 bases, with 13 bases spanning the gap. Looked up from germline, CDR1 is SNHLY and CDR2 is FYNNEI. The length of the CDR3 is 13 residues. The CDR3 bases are TGTGCCAGCAGTGGTGACAGGTATAGGCCCCAGCATTTT. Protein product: CASSGDRYRPQHF.

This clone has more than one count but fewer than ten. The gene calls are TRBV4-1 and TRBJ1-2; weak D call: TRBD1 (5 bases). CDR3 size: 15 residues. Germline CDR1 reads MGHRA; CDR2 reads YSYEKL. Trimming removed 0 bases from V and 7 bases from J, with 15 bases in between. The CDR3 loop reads CASSQDYLQGGGYTF. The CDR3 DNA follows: TGCGCCAGCAGCCAAGATTATCTCCAGGGAGGTGGCTACACCTTC.

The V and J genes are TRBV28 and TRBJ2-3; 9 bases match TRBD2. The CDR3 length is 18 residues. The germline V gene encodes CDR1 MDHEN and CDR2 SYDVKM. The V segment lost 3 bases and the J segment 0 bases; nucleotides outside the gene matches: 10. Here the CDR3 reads CASSFGLAGFGSTDTQYF. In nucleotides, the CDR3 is TGTGCCAGCAGTTTCGGGCTAGCGGGGTTCGGTAGCACAGATACGCAGTATTTT.

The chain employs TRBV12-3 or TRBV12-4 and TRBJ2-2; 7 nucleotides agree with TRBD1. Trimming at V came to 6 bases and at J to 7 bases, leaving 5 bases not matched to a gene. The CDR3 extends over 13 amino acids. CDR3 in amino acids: CASSPGQLGELFF. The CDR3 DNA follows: TGTGCCAGCAGCCCGGGACAGCTCGGGGAGCTGTTTTTT.

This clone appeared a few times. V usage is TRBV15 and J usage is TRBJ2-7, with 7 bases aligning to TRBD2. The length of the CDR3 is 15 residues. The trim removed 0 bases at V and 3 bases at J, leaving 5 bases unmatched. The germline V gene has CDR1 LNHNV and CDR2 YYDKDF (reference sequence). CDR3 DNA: TGTGCCACCAGCAGAGACCCAGGGACTAACTACGAGCAGTACTTC. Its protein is CATSRDPGTNYEQYF.

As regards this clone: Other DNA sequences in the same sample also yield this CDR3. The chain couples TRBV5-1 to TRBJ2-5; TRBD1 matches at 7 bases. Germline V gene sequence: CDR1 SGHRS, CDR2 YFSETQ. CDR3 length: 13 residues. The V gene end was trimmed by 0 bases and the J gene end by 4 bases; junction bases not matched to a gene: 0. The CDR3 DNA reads TGCGCCAGCAGCTTGGGACAGGGAGAGACCCAGTACTTC. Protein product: CASSLGQGETQYF.

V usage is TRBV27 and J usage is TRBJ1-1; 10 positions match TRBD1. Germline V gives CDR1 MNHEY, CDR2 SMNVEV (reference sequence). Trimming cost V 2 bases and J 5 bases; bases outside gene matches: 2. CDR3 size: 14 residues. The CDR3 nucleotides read TGTGCCAGCAGTTTACGGACAGGGGGGACTGAAGCTTTCTTT. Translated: CASSLRTGGTEAFF.

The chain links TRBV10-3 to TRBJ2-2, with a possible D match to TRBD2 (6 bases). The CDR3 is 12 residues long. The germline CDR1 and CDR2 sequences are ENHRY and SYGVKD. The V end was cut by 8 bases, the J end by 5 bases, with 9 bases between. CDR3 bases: TGTGCCATCCCTGGGGGGACCGGGGAGCTGTTTTTT. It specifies CAIPGGTGELFF.

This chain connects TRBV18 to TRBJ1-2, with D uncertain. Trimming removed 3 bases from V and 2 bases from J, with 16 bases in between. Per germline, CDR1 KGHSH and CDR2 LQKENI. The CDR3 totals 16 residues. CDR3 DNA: TGTGCCAGCTCACCGGAGGTTGGACGGACGAACTATGGCTACACCTTC. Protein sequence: CASSPEVGRTNYGYTF.

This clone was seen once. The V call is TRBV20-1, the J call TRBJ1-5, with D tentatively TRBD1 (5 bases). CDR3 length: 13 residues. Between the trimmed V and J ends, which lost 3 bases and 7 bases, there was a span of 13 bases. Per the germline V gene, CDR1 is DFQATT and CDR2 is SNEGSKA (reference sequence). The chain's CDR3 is CSASNSRGQPQHF. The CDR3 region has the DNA TGCAGTGCTAGTAACTCGCGGGGGCAGCCCCAGCATTTT.

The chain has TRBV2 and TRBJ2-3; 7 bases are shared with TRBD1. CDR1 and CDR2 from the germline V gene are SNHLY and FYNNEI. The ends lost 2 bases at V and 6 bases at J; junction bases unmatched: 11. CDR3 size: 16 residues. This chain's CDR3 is CASSEFAFEGADTQYF. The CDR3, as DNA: TGTGCCAGCAGTGAATTTGCCTTTGAGGGGGCGGATACGCAGTATTTT.

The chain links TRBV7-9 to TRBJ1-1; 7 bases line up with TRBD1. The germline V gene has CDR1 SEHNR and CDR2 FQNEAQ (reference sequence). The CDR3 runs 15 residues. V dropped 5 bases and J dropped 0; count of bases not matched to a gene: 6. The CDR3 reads CASSPRGNMNTEAFF. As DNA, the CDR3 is TGTGCCAGCAGCCCCAGGGGGAATATGAACACTGAAGCTTTCTTT.

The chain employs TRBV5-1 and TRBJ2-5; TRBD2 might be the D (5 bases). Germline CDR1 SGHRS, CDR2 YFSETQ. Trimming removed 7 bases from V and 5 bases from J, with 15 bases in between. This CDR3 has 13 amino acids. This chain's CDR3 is CASYVGGMETQYF. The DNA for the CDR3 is TGCGCCAGCTACGTAGGAGGAATGGAGACCCAGTACTTC.

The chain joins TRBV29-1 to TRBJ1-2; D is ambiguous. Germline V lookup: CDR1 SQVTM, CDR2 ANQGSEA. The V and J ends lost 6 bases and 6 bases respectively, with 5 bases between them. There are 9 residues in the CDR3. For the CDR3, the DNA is TGCAGCGTCACGGATGGCTACACCTTC. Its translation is CSVTDGYTF.

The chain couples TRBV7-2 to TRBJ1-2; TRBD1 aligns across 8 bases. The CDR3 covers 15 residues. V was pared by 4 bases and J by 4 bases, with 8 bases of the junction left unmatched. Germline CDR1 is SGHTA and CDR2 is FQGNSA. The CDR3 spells CASSSAGGVTYGYTF. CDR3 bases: TGTGCCAGCAGCTCCGCAGGGGGCGTTACCTATGGCTACACCTTC.

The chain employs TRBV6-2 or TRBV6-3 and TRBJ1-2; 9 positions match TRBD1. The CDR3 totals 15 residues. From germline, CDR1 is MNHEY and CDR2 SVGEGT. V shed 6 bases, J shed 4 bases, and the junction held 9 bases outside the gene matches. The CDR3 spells CASSRPGQGIYGYTF. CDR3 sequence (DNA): TGTGCCAGCAGCAGACCGGGACAGGGTATCTATGGCTACACCTTC.

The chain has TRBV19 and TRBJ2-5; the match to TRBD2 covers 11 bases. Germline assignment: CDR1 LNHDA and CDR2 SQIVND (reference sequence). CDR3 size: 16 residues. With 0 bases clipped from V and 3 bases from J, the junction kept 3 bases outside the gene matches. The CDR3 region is CASSIDLAGGKETQYF. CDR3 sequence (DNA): TGTGCCAGTAGTATAGACCTAGCGGGGGGCAAAGAGACCCAGTACTTC.

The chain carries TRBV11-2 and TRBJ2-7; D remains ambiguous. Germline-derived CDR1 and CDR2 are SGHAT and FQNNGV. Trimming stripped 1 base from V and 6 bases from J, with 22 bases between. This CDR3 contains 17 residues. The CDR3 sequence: CASSLGRRRHPLFEQYF. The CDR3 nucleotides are TGTGCCAGCAGCTTAGGTCGCCGAAGACACCCCCTCTTCGAGCAGTACTTC. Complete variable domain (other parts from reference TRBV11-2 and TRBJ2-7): EAGVAQSPRYKIIEKRQSVAFWCNPISGHATLYWYQQILGQGPKLLIQFQNNGVVDDSQLPKDRFSAERLKGVDSTLKIQPAKLEDSAVYLCASSLGRRRHPLFEQYFGPGTRLTVT.

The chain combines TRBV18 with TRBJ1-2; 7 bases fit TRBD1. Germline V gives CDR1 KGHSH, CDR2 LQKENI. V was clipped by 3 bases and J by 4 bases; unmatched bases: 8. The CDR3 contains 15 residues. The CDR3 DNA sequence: TGTGCCAGCTCACCCCTAGGGGGCTCGGGCTATGGCTACACCTTC. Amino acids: CASSPLGGSGYGYTF.

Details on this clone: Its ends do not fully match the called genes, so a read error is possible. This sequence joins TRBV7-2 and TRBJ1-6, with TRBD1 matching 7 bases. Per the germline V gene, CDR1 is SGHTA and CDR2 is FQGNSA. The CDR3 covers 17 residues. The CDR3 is CASSPRVSRGYSSPLHF. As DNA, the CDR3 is TGTGCCAGCAGCCCTAGGGTGTCCAGGGGGTATAGTTCACCCCTCCACTTT.

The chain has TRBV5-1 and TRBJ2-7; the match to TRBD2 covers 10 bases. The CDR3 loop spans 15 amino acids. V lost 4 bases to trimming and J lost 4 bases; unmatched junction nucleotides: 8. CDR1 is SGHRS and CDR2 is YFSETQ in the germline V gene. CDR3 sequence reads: CASSPSGGAIYEQYF. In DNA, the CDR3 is TGCGCCAGCAGCCCCAGCGGGGGGGCTATTTACGAGCAGTACTTC.

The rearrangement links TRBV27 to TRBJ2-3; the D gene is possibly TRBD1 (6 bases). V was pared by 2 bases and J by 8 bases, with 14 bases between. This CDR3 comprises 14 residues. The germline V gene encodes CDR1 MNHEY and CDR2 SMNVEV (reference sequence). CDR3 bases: TGTGCCAGCAGTTTAGGGGGCCACCCCAGTACGCAGTATTTT. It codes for CASSLGGHPSTQYF.

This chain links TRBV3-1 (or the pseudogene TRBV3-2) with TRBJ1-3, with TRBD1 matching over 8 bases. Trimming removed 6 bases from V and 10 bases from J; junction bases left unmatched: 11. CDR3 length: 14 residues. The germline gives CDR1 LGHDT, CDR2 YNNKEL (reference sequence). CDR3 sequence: CASRDGQGSMTIYF. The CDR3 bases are TGTGCCAGCAGGGACGGACAGGGAAGTATGACCATATATTTT.

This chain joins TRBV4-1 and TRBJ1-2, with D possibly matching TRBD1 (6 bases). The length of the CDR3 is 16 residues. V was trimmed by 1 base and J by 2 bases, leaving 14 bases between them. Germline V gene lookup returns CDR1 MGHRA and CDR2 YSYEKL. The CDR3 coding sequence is TGCGCCAGCAGCCAAGGGGTCCAGGGGCGGAACTATGGCTACACCTTC. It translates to CASSQGVQGRNYGYTF.